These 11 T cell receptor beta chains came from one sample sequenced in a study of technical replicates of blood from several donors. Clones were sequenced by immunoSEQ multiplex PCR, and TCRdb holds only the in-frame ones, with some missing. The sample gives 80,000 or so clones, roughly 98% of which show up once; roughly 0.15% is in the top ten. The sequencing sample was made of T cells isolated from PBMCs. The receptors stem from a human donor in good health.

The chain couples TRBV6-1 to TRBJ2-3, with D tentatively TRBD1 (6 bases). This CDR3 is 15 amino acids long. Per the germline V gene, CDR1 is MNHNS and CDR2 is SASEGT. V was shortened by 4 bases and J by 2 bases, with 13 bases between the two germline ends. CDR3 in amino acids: CASSGRTVFTDTQYF. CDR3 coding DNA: TGTGCCAGCAGTGGCCGGACAGTCTTCACAGATACGCAGTATTTT.

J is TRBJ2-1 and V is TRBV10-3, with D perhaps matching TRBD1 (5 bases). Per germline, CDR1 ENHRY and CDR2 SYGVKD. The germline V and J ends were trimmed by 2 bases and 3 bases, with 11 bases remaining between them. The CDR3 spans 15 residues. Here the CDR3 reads CAISEGAKNYNEQFF. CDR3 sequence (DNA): TGTGCCATCAGTGAGGGGGCAAAGAACTACAATGAGCAGTTCTTC.

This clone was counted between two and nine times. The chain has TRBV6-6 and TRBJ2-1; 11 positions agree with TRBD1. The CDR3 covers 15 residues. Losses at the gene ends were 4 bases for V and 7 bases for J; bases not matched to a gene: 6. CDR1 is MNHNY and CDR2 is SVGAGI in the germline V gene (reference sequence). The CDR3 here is CASSSPGQGENEQFF. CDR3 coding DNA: TGTGCCAGCAGTTCCCCGGGACAGGGGGAAAATGAGCAGTTCTTC.

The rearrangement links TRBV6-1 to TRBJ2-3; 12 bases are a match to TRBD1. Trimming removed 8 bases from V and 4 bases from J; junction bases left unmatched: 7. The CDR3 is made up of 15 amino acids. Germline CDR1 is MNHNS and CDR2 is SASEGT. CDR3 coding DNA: TGTGCCAGCGTCGCCGGGACAGGGGGCCCAGATACGCAGTATTTT. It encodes CASVAGTGGPDTQYF.

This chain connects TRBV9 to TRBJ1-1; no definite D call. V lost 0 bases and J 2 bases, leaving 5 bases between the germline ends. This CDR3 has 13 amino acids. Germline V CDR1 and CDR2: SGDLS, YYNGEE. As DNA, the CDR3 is TGTGCCAGCAGCGTAGGGGCTAACACTGAAGCTTTCTTT. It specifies CASSVGANTEAFF.

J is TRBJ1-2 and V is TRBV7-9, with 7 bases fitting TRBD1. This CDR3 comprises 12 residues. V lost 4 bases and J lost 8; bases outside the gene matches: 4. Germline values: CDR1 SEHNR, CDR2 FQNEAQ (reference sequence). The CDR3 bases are TGTGCCAGCAGCTCGACAGGGTACGGCTACACCTTC. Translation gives CASSSTGYGYTF.

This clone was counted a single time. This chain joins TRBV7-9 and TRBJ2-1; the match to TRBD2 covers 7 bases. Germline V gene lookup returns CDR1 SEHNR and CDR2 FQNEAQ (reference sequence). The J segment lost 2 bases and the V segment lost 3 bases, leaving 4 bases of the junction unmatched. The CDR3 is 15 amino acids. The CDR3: CASSFLSGAYNEQFF. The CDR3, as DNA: TGTGCCAGCAGCTTTCTCAGCGGGGCCTACAATGAGCAGTTCTTC.

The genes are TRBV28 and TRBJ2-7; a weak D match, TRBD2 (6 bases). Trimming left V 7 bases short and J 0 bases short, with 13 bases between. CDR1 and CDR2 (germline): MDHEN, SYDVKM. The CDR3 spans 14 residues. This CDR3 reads CASKWTTSSYEQYF. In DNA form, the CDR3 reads TGTGCCAGCAAATGGACGACTAGCTCCTACGAGCAGTACTTC.

The chain's CDR3 is CASSRTGTNQPQHF. The CDR3 nucleotides read TGCGCCAGCAGCCGGACAGGGACTAATCAGCCCCAGCATTTT. The chain combines TRBV5-1 with TRBJ1-5; 8 bases align to TRBD1. The germline gives CDR1 SGHRS, CDR2 YFSETQ. Trimming removed 4 bases from V and 4 bases from J; junction bases left unmatched: 4. This CDR3 region has 14 residues.

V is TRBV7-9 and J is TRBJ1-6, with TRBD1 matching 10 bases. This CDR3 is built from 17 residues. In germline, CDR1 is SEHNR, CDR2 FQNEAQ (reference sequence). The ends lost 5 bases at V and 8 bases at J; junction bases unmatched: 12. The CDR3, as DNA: TGTGCCAGCAGCCCAAGACAGGGGGCAGGTCGGGATTCACCCCTCCACTTT. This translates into CASSPRQGAGRDSPLHF.

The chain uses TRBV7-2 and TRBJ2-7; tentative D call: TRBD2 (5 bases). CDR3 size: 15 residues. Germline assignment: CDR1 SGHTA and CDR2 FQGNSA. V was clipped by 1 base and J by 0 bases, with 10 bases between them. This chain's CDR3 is CASSLVAGVSYEQYF. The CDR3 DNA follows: TGTGCCAGCAGCTTAGTGGCGGGCGTCTCCTACGAGCAGTACTTC.